This TCR beta chain was found in a study of blood T cell repertoires in COVID-19. At the level of the study: The United States, Italy and Spain supplied acute and convalescent COVID-19 samples. The cDNA or gDNA used as material had been derived from T cells, B-cell-depleted T cells, or PBMCs.

CDR1 is GTSNPN and CDR2 is SVGIG in the germline V gene (reference sequence). Losses at the gene ends were 0 bases for V and 3 bases for J; bases not matched to a gene: 2. There are 13 residues in the CDR3. Original processing methods: Estimation of nucleated cell counts was performed using reference gene primer amplification. Sequenced by immunoSEQ multiplex PCR; TCRdb stores in-frame clones only, minus some. The DNA gave D and trimming, while V, J and clone size come from that table. The data contain about 360,000 clones, more than 85% of them singletons. V gene TRBV30 combines with J gene TRBJ2-7, with TRBD1 matching over 7 bases. The receptor was isolated from a human donor in a cohort sampled during active COVID-19. Sequenced input: peripheral blood. CDR3 amino acids: CAWSVGTVYEQYF. CDR3 sequence (DNA): TGTGCCTGGAGTGTGGGGACAGTCTACGAGCAGTACTTC. Full variable domain (missing parts from reference TRBV30 and TRBJ2-7): SQTIHQWPATLVQPVGSPLSLECTVEGTSNPNLYWYRQAAGRGLQLLFYSVGIGQISSEVPQNLSASRPQDRQFILSSKKLLLSDSGFYLCAWSVGTVYEQYFGPGTRLTVT.